These T cell receptor beta chains were read from a single sample in a study of cytomegalovirus exposure and HLA in healthy donors. Only in-frame clones appear in the TCRdb table, and some are missing; sequencing was by immunoSEQ multiplex PCR. Of 150,000 to 200,000 clones listed, 68% are singletons. Sequenced input: PBMCs. The receptors derive from a woman in her forties in good health and CMV-seropositive. Each CDR3 is given with its conserved first and last residue. The D gene is left open where the match is weak. The size field is filled for only some rows; it gives once, few, many or a size class.

d_gene: TRBD2; j_gene: TRBJ2-1; abundance: -; v_gene: TRBV6-5; CDR3aa: CAIHSGSSHEQFF; CDR3nt: TGTGCCATCCATAGCGGGAGTTCCCATGAGCAGTTCTTC
d_gene: -; j_gene: TRBJ1-3; abundance: -; v_gene: TRBV5-1; CDR3aa: CASREAGASGNTIYF; CDR3nt: TGCGCCAGCAGGGAAGCGGGGGCCTCTGGAAACACCATATATTTT
d_gene: -; j_gene: TRBJ2-7; abundance: -; v_gene: TRBV7-2; CDR3aa: CASSLGGATYEQYF; CDR3nt: TGTGCCAGCAGCTTAGGCGGGGCCACCTACGAGCAGTACTTC
d_gene: TRBD1; j_gene: TRBJ2-7; abundance: -; v_gene: TRBV28; CDR3aa: CASSYDRAYEQYF; CDR3nt: TGTGCCAGCAGTTACGACAGGGCCTACGAGCAGTACTTC
d_gene: TRBD2; j_gene: TRBJ2-3; abundance: -; v_gene: TRBV4-3; CDR3aa: CASIKASGEREDTQYF; CDR3nt: TGCGCCAGCATAAAGGCTAGCGGTGAACGGGAAGATACGCAGTATTTT
d_gene: TRBD2; j_gene: TRBJ2-7; abundance: -; v_gene: TRBV7-9; CDR3aa: CASSLPAGGEEQYF; CDR3nt: TGTGCCAGCAGCTTACCGGCGGGAGGGGAGGAGCAGTACTTC
d_gene: TRBD1; j_gene: TRBJ1-6; abundance: -; v_gene: TRBV5-4; CDR3aa: CASSLDAQGYSPLHF; CDR3nt: TGTGCCAGCAGCTTGGATGCACAGGGGTATTCACCCCTCCACTTT
d_gene: TRBD2; j_gene: TRBJ2-2; abundance: few; v_gene: TRBV5-4; CDR3aa: CASSSGSRGGLAGELFF; CDR3nt: TGTGCCAGCAGCTCAGGATCCCGGGGGGGCCTGGCCGGGGAGCTGTTTTTT
d_gene: -; j_gene: TRBJ2-4; abundance: -; v_gene: TRBV5-1; CDR3aa: CASSPSPAGNIQYF; CDR3nt: TGCGCCAGCAGCCCGAGCCCGGCAGGAAACATTCAGTACTTC
d_gene: -; j_gene: TRBJ2-7; abundance: -; v_gene: TRBV27; CDR3aa: CASSPRAGLTTSYEQYF; CDR3nt: TGTGCCAGCAGTCCTCGGGCGGGACTCACGACTTCCTACGAGCAGTACTTC
d_gene: TRBD1; j_gene: TRBJ1-2; abundance: -; v_gene: TRBV5-1; CDR3aa: CASSLAVGQGAIYGYTF; CDR3nt: TGCGCCAGCAGCTTGGCTGTTGGACAGGGGGCAATCTATGGCTACACCTTC